The T cell receptor (beta chain) described here comes from a study of blood T cell repertoires in COVID-19 (dated by TCRdb to about 2020). As for the study more broadly: Collaborator samples came from the United States, Italy and Spain and covered acute and convalescent phases of COVID-19. The material from the prospective study consisted of cDNA or gDNA derived from T cells, B-cell-depleted T cells, or PBMCs. The dataset comprised deeply sampled blood TCRbeta repertoires from subjects exposed to, actively infected with, or recovered from COVID-19. The repertoires were made available in a free public database intended to serve as a resource for research on the immune response to SARS-CoV-2. Samples came from the ongoing ImmuneRACE study (first 160 participants) plus 1,254 subjects from 6 global collaborators. Sample metadata almost always included a de-identified subject ID, COVID-19 status, age in years and sex. Where HLA class I and class II types were available, the types were taken from metadata supplied by the sample provider, not from assay-based typing.

Concerning this clone: Its antigen remains unidentified. No quality values exist for individual bases; no much larger clone is one base distant.

The paper as a whole reports these results and caveats: The amount of clinical and demographic metadata varied by source and participant and was provided uncurated.

Its CDR3 holds 16 amino acids, cysteine through phenylalanine. Only the CDR3 region is kept as DNA, spanning 48 bases read in frame from base 1. The germline V end is reduced by 2 bases and the J end by 1 base; junction bases left unmatched: 4. Based on the germline V gene (reference sequence), the CDR1 and CDR2 sequences are MNHNY and SVGAGI. The collaborating institutions used their own protocols to collect whole blood in K2EDTA tubes. For TCRbeta analysis, collaborators shipped samples as frozen whole blood, isolated PBMCs, or DNA extracted from either of those sample types. The immunoSEQ Assay, a bias-controlled multiplex PCR, was used to amplify TCRbeta CDR3 regions from genomic DNA. From the authors' description of their analysis: The number of nucleated cells in each sample was estimated by amplification of reference gene primers within the assay. To quantify the absolute abundance of each unique TCRbeta CDR3 rearrangement, sequence reads were collapsed and filtered. For each sample, productive Simpson clonality was calculated as the square root of Simpson's diversity index over productive rearrangements. TCRdb limited this immuneACCESS table to in-frame rearrangements with V and J called. A share of clones is missing; checked studies link under half to unresolved V genes, and the rest is unexplained. That table gives V, J and clone size, and the DNA gave D and trimming. The sample table shows approximately 100,000 clones, and roughly 81% are seen once. The ten largest clones capture more than 9% of the sample.

The V and J segments used are TRBV6-6 and TRBJ1-1; TRBD1 aligns with 10 central bases. Sequencing input: peripheral blood. This TCR derives from a human donor in a cohort sampled during active COVID-19. The DNA sequence follows: TGTGCCAGCAGTTACCCCGGACAGGGGGGGAACACTGAAGCTTTCTTT. Its coded protein is CASSYPGQGGNTEAFF.